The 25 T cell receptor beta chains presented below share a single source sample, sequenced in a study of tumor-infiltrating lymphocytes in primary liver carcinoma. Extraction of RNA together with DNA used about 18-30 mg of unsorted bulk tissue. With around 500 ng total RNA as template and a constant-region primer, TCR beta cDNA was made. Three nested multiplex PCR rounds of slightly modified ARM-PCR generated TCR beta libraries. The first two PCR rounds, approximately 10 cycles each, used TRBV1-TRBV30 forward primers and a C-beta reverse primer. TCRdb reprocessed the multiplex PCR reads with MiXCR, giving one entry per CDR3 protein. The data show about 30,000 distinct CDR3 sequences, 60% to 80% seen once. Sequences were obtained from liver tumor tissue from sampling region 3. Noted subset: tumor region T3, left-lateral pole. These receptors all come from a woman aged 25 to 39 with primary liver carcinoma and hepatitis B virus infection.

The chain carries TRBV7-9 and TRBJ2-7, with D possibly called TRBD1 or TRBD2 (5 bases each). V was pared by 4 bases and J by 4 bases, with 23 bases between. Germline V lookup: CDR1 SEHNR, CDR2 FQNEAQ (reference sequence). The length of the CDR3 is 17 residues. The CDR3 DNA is TGTGCCAGCAGCTCAGAAGTTCCGGAACAGGAGCGGTACGAGCAGTACTTC. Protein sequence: CASSSEVPEQERYEQYF. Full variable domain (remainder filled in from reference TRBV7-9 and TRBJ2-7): DTGVSQNPRHKITKRGQNVTFRCDPISEHNRLYWYRQTLGQGPEFLTYFQNEAQLEKSRLLSDRFSAERPKGSFSTLEIQRTEQGDSAMYLCASSSEVPEQERYEQYFGPGTRLTVT.

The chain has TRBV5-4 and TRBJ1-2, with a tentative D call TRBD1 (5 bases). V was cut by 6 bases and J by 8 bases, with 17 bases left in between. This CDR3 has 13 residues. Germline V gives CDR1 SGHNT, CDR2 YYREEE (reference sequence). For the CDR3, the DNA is TGTGCCAGCATCACGCAGGGAATGGGGGGCTACACCTTC. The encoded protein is CASITQGMGGYTF.

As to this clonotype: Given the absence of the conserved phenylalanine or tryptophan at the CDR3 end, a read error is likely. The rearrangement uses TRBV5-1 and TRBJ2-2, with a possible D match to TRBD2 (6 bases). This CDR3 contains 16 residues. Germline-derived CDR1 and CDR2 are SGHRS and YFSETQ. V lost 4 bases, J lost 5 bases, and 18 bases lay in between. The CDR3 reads CASSPTSRSVTGELFS. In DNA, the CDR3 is TGCGCCAGCAGCCCCACTAGCAGGAGCGTTACCGGGGAGCTGTTTTCT.

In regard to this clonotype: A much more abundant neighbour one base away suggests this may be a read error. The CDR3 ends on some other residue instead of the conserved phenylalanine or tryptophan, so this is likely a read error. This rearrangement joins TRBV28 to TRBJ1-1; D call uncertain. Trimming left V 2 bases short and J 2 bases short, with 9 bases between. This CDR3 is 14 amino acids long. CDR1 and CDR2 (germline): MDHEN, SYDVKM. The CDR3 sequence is CASSLEQLNTEAFS. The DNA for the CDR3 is TGTGCCAGCAGTTTAGAACAGCTTAACACTGAAGCTTTCTCT.

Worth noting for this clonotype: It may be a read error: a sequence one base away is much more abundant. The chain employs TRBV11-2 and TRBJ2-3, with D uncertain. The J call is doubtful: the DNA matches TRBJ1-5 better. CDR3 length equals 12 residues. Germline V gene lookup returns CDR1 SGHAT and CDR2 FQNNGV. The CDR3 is CASSPWADMQHF. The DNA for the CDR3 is TGTGCCAGCAGCCCCTGGGCGGATATGCAGCATTTT.

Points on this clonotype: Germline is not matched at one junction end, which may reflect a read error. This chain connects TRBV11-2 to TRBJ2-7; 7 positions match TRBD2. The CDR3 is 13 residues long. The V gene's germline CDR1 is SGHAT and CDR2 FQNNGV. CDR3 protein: CTSSLDSGGVEHF. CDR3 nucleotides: TGTACCAGCAGCTTAGATAGTGGGGGGGTTGAGCACTTC.

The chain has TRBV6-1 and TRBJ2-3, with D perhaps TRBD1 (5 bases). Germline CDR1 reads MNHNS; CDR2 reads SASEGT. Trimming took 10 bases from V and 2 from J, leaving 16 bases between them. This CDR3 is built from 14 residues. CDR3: CANRLQAATDTQYF. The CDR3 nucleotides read TGTGCCAACAGGTTACAGGCGGCCACAGATACGCAGTATTTT.

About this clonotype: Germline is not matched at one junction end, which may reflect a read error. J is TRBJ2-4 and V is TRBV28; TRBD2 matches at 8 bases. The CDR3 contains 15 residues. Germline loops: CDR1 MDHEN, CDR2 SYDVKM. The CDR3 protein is CASSLWAGGKNVQYF. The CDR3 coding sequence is TGCGCCAGCAGTTTATGGGCGGGAGGCAAAAACGTTCAGTACTTC. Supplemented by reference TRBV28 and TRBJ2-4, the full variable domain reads DVKVTQSSRYLVKRTGEKVFLECVQDMDHENMFWYRQDPGLGLRLIYFSYDVKMKEKGDIPEGYSVSREKKERFSLILESASTNQTSMYLCASSLWAGGKNVQYFGAGTRLSVL.

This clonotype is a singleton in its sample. CDR3 sequence: CEWSSPDTQYF. The CDR3 DNA is TGTGAATGGAGTAGCCCAGATACGCAGTATTTT. The chain uses TRBV30 and TRBJ2-3, with D hard to call. The germline V gene has CDR1 GTSNPN and CDR2 SVGIG (reference sequence). This CDR3 comprises 11 residues.

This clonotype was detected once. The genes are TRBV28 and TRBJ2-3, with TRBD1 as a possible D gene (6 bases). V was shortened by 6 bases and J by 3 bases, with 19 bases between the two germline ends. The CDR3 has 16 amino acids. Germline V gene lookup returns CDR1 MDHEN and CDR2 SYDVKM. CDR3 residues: CASSYQGTASTDTQYF. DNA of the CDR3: TGTGCCAGCAGCTACCAGGGGACGGCTAGTACAGATACGCAGTATTTT.

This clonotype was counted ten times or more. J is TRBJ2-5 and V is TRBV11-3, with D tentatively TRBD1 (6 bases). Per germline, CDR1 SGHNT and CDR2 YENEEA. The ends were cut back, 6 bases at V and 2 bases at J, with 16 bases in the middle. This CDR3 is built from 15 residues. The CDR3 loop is CASSQWDNYQETQYF. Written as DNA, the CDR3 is TGTGCCAGCAGTCAGTGGGACAACTATCAAGAGACCCAGTACTTC.

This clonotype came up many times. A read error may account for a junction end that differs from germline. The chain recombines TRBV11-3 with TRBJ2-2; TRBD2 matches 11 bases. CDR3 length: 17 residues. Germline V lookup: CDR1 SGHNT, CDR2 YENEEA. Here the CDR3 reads CVSSRIPLAGVPGELFF. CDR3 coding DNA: TGTGTCAGCAGCCGCATTCCACTAGCGGGAGTTCCCGGGGAGCTGTTTTTT.

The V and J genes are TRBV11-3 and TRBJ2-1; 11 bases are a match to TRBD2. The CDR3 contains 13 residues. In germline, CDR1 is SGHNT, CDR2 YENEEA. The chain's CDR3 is CADTSGSGNEQFF. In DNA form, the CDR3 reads TGTGCTGACACTAGCGGGAGTGGGAATGAGCAGTTCTTC.

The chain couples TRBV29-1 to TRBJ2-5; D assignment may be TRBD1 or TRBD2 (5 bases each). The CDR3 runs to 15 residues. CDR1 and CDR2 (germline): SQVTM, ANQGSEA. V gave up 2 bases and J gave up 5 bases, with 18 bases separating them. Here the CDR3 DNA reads TGCAGCGTTGAAAGCGGAAGGGGAGAGAGGGAGACCCAGTACTTC. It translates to CSVESGRGERETQYF.

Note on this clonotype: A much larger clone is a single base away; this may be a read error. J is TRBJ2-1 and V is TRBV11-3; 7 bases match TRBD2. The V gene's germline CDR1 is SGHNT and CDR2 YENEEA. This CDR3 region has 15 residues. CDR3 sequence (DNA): TGTGACAGCAGCCTGGGGGGGGGTGAGGGCAATGAGCAGTTCTTC. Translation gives CDSSLGGGEGNEQFF.

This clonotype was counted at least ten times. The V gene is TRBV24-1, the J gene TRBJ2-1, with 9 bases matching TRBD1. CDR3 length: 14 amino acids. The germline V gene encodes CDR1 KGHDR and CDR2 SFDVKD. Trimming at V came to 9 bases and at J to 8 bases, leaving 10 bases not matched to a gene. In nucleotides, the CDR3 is TGTGCCACCGCCCCGGGACAGGGTAACCATGAGCAGTTCTTC. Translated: CATAPGQGNHEQFF.

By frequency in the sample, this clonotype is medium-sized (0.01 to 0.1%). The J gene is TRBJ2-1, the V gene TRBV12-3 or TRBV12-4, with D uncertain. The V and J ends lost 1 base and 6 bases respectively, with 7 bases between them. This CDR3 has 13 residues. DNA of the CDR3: TGTGCCAGCAGTTTAGGGTTATTCAATGAGCAGTTCTTC. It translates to CASSLGLFNEQFF.

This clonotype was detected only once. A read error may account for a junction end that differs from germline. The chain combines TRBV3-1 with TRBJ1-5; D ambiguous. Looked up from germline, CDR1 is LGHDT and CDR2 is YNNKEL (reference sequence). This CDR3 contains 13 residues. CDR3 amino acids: CASGQDLGQPQHF. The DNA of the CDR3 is TGTGCCAGCGGCCAGGATTTGGGACAGCCCCAGCATTTT.

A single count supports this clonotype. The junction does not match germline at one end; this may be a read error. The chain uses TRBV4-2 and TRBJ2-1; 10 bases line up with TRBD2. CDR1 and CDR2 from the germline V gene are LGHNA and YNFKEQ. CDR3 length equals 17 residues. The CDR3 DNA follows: TGTGCCAGCTGCCATGGCAAAGGGACTAGCGTAGACACTGAGCAGTTCTTC. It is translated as CASCHGKGTSVDTEQFF.

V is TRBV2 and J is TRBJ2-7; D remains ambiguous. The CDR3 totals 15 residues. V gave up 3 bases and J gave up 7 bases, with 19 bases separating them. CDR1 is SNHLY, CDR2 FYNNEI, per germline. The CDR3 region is CASSDLRPGTQEQYF. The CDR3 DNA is TGTGCCAGCAGTGATCTGCGGCCAGGAACCCAGGAGCAGTACTTC.

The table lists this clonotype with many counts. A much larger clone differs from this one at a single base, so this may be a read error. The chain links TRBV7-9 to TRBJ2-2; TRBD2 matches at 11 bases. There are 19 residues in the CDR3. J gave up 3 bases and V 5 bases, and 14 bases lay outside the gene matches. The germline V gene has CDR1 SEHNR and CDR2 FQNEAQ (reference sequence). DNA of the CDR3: TGTGCCAGCAGCCAACTGACCAAACTAGCGGGGGTGGACACCGGGGAGCTGTTTTTT. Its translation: CASSQLTKLAGVDTGELFF.

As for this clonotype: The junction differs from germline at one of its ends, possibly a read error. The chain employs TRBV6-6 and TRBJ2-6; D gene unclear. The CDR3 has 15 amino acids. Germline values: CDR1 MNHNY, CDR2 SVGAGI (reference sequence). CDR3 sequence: CVSRYEHSGANVLTF. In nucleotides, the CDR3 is TGTGTCAGCAGATACGAACACTCTGGGGCCAACGTCCTGACTTTC.

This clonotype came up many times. In DNA, the CDR3 is TGTGCCAGCAGCTCCGGGACTAGCGGGTTCAATGAGCAGTTCTTC. Translated, it gives CASSSGTSGFNEQFF. The chain joins TRBV11-3 to TRBJ2-1; 12 bases agree with TRBD2. Unmatched junction bases numbered 4, after V lost 4 bases and J lost 6 bases. This CDR3 is 15 amino acids long. CDR1 and CDR2 from the germline V gene are SGHNT and YENEEA.

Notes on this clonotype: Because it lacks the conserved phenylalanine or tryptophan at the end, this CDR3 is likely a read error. DNA for the CDR3: TGTGCCAGCAGCGCTCGGGACAGGGGGCGCAAGAGGTGGTGTAACACTGAAGCTTTCTCA. Translated: CASSARDRGRKRWCNTEAFS. The chain links TRBV11-2 to TRBJ1-1; 12 bases line up with TRBD1. J lost 2 bases, V lost 5 bases, and 18 bases had no gene match. The V gene's germline CDR1 is SGHAT and CDR2 FQNNGV. CDR3 size: 20 residues.

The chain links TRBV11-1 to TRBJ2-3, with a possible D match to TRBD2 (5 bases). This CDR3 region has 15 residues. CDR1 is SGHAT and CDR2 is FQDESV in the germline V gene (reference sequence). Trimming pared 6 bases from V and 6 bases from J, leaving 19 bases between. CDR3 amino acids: CASSRFSGFTDTQYF. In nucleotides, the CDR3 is TGTGCCAGCAGTCGTTTTTCGGGGTTCACGGATACGCAGTATTTT.